This TCR beta chain was sequenced for a study of T-cell reconstitution after alpha-beta-depleted transplantation in children. Study conclusions and caveats: Once a year had passed after transplant, T-cell counts and diversity came mostly from newly produced T cells. As was reported, about two months after transplant, alpha-beta T cells came from several hundred expanded graft clones. Diversity of TCRbeta at day 60 was high in some patients, arising from surviving recipient T cells and thymic progenitors.

A library of TCRbeta sequences, prepared with unique molecular identifiers, was generated. Each CDR3 protein gets one entry after TCRdb re-called the PCR reads with MiXCR. The sample comprises some 830,000 distinct CDR3 sequences, approximately 15% of which are singletons, and roughly 4.8% rests with the top ten. As to this clonotype: Its antigen is not identified.

Per the germline V gene, CDR1 is LGHDT and CDR2 is YNNKEL (reference sequence). There are 17 residues in the CDR3. V lost 4 bases, J lost 2 bases, and 19 bases lay in between. The sample consisted of PBMCs, mostly from graft donor cells, taken 360 days after TCRalphabeta/CD19-depleted stem cell transplant. This sequence joins TRBV3-1 and TRBJ2-3, with TRBD1 as a possible D gene (6 bases). This receptor was obtained from a male patient younger than 18 who had a stem cell transplant for acute lymphoblastic leukemia, so the T cells may come from the graft donor. Here the CDR3 reads CASSPFGQIKITDTQYF. The CDR3 coding sequence is TGTGCCAGCAGCCCTTTCGGACAGATTAAGATCACAGATACGCAGTATTTT.